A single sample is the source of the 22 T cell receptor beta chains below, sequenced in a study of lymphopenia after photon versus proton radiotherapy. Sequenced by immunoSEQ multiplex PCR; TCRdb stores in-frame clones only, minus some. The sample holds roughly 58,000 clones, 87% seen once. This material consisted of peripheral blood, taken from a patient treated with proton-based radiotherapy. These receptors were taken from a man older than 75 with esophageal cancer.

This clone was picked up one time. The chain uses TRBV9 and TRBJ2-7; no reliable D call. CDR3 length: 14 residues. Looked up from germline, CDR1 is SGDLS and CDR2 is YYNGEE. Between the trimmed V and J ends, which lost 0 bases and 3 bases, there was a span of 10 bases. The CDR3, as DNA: TGTGCCAGCAGCGTAGGGGTGACGCTCTACGAGCAGTACTTC. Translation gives CASSVGVTLYEQYF. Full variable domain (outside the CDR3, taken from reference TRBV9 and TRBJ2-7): DSGVTQTPKHLITATGQRVTLRCSPRSGDLSVYWYQQSLDQGLQFLIQYYNGEERAKGNILERFSAQQFPDLHSELNLSSLELGDSALYFCASSVGVTLYEQYFGPGTRLTVT.

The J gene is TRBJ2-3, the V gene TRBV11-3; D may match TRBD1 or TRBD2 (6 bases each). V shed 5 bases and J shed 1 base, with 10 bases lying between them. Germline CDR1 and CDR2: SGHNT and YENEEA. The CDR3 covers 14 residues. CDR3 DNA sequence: TGTGCCAGCAGCCGGGGGCGCGGCACAGATACGCAGTATTTT. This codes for CASSRGRGTDTQYF.

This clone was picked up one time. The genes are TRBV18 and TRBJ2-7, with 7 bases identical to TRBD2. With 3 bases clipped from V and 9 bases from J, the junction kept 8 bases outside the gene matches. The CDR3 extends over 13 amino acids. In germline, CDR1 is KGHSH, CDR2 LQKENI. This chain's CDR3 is CASSPSVLAGQYF. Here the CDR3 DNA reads TGTGCCAGCTCACCCTCCGTTTTAGCGGGGCAGTACTTC.

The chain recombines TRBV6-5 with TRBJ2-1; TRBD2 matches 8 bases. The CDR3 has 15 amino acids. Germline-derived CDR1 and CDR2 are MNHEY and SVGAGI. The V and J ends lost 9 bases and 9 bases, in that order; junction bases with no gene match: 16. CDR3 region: CASGRVAGGWVEQFF. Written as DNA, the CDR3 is TGTGCCAGTGGCCGTGTTGCGGGAGGCTGGGTTGAGCAGTTCTTC.

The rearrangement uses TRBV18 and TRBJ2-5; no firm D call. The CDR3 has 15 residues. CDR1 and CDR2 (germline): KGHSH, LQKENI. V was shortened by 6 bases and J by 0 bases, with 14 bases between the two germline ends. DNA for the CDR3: TGTGCCAGCTCGAGAGACCGGGCCGACCAAGAGACCCAGTACTTC. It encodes CASSRDRADQETQYF.

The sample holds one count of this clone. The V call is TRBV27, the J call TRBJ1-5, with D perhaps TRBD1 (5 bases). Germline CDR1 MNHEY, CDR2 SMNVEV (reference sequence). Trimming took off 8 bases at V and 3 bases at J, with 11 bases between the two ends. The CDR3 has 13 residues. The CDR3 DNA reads TGTGCCAGCGCCCTACAGGCCAATCAGCCCCAGCATTTT. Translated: CASALQANQPQHF.

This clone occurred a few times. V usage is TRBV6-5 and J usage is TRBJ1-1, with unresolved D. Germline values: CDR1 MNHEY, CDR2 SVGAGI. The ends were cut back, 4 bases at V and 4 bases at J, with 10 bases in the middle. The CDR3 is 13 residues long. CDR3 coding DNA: TGTGCCAGCAGTTCAATGGCCGCCACTGAAGCTTTCTTT. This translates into CASSSMAATEAFF.

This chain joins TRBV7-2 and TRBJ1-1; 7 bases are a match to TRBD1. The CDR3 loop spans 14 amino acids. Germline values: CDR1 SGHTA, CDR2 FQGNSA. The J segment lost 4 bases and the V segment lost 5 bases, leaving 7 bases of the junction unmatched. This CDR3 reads CASSAQGGSTEAFF. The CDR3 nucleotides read TGTGCCAGCAGCGCTCAGGGGGGGAGCACTGAAGCTTTCTTT.

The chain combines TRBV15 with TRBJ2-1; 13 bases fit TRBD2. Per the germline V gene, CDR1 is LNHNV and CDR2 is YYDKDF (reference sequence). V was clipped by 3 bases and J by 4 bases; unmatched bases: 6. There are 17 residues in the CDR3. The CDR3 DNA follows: TGTGCCACCAGCAGGGAACTAGCGGGAGGGGGATACAATGAGCAGTTCTTC. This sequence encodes CATSRELAGGGYNEQFF. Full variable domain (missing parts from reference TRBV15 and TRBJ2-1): DAMVIQNPRYQVTQFGKPVTLSCSQTLNHNVMYWYQQKSSQAPKLLFHYYDKDFNNEADTPDNFQSRRPNTSFCFLDIRSPGLGDTAMYLCATSRELAGGGYNEQFFGPGTRLTVL.

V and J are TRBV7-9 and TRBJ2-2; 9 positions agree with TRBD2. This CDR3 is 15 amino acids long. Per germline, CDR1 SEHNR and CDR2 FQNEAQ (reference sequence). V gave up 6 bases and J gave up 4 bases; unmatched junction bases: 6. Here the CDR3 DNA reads TGTGCCAGCAGTAGCGGGAGCGTACGCACCGGGGAGCTGTTTTTT. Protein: CASSSGSVRTGELFF.

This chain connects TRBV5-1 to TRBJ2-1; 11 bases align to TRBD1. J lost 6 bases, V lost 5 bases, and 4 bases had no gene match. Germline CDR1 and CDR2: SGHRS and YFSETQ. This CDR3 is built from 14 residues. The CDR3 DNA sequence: TGCGCCAGCAGAACAGGGACAGGGGGCAATGAGCAGTTCTTC. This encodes CASRTGTGGNEQFF. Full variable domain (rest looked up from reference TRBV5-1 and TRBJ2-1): KAGVTQTPRYLIKTRGQQVTLSCSPISGHRSVSWYQQTPGQGLQFLFEYFSETQRNKGNFPGRFSGRQFSNSRSEMNVSTLELGDSALYLCASRTGTGGNEQFFGPGTRLTVL.

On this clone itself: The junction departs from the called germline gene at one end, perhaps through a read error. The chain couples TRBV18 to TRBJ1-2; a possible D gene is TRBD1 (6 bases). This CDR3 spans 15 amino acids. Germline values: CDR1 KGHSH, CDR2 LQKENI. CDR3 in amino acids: CASSPRPGENYGYTF. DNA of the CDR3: TGTGCCAGCTCCCCACGGCCAGGGGAGAACTATGGCTACACCTTC.

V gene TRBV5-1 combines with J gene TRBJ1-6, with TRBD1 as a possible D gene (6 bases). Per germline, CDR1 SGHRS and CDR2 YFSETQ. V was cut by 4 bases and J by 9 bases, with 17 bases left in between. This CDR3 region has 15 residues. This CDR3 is CASSPITGTFSPLHF. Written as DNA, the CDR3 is TGCGCCAGCAGCCCGATCACCGGGACATTTTCACCCCTCCACTTT.

Written as DNA, the CDR3 is TGTGCCAGCAGTTCCCCCCCTTATGGCTACACCTTC. This codes for CASSSPPYGYTF. J is TRBJ1-2 and V is TRBV6-6, with D unresolved. V dropped 4 bases and J dropped 5 bases, with 8 bases sitting between them. Germline V gene data show CDR1 as MNHNY and CDR2 as SVGAGI (reference sequence). CDR3 size: 12 residues.

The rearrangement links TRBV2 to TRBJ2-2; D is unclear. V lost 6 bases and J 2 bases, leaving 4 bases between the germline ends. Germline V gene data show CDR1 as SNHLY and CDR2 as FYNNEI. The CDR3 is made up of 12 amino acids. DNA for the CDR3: TGTGCCAGCAGGGGAAACACCGGGGAGCTGTTTTTT. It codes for CASRGNTGELFF.

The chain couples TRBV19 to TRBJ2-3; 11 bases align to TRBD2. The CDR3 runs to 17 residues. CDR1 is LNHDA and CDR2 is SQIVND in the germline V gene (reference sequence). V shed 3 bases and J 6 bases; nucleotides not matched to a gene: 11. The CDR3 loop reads CASSIALAGGSWDTQYF. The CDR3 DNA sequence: TGTGCCAGTAGTATTGCCCTAGCGGGAGGTTCTTGGGATACGCAGTATTTT.

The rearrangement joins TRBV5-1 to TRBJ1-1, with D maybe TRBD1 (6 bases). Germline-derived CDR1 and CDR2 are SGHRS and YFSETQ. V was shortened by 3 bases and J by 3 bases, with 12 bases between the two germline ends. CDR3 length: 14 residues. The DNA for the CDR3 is TGCGCCAGCAGCTCCAGGGGAGGTGACACTGAAGCTTTCTTT. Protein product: CASSSRGGDTEAFF.

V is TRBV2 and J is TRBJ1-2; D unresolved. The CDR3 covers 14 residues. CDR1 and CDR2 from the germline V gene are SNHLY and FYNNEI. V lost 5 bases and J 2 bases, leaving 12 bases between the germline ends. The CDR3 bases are TGTGCCAGCAGTTCCTTGAACCCCAACTATGGCTACACCTTC. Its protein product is CASSSLNPNYGYTF.

In DNA form, the CDR3 reads TGTGCCAGTAGTATAGAAACCCACTGGAACACTGAAGCTTTCTTT. Amino acid sequence: CASSIETHWNTEAFF. This sequence joins TRBV19 and TRBJ1-1; D not resolved. This CDR3 has 15 amino acids. Germline assignment: CDR1 LNHDA and CDR2 SQIVND (reference sequence). The ends were cut back, 0 bases at V and 1 base at J, with 9 bases in the middle.

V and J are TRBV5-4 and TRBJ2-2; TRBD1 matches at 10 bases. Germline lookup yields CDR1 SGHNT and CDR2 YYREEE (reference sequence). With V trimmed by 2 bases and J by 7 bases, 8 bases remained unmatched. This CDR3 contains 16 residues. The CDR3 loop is CASSLADRGLGGELFF. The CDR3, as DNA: TGTGCCAGCAGCTTAGCCGACAGGGGGCTAGGCGGGGAGCTGTTTTTT.

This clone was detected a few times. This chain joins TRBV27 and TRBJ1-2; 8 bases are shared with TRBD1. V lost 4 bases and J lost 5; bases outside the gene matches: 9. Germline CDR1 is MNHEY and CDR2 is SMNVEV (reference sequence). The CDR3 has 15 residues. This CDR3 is CASSWGAGGAYGYTF. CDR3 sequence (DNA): TGTGCCAGCAGTTGGGGCGCAGGGGGCGCGTATGGCTACACCTTC.

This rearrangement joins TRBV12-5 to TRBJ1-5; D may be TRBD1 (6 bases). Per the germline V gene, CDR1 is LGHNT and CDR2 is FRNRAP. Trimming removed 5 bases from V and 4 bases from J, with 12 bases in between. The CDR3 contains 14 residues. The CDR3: CASGPGHSNQPQHF. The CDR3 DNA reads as TGTGCTAGTGGTCCGGGACACAGTAATCAGCCCCAGCATTTT.